The 32 T cell receptor beta chains in this list originate from one sample, sequenced in a study of Graves' ophthalmopathy and Graves' hyperthyroidism. Amplification of the TCR beta CDR3 regions used RNA transcripts (as template). HTBI-primed RT-PCR formed the first round, and a multiplex PCR formed the second. TCRdb reprocessed the multiplex PCR reads via MiXCR and lists one record per CDR3 protein. The sample has 170,000 or so distinct CDR3 sequences; roughly 36% are singletons. Sequenced material: peripheral blood. Every receptor here comes from a young man with Graves' ophthalmopathy.

Ten or more counts support this clonotype. The V call is TRBV6-2 or TRBV6-3, the J call TRBJ1-5; D might be TRBD1 (6 bases). The CDR3 has 16 residues. CDR1 is MNHEY, CDR2 SVGEGT, per germline. V dropped 7 bases and J dropped 2 bases, with 18 bases sitting between them. CDR3 bases: TGTGCCAGCAACAAGGGGGGGGGGTTTGGCAATCAGCCCCAGCATTTT. This gives the protein CASNKGGGFGNQPQHF.

In its sample, this clonotype was seen many times. The chain joins TRBV12-3 or TRBV12-4 to TRBJ2-7, with 10 bases lining up with TRBD2. J gave up 3 bases and V 4 bases, and 6 bases lay outside the gene matches. The CDR3 is 15 residues long. The DNA of the CDR3 is TGTGCCAGCAGTTCCATAGCGGGAGGATTCTACGAGCAGTACTTC. Residues: CASSSIAGGFYEQYF.

This chain uses TRBV7-2 with TRBJ2-5, with D possibly TRBD2 on 7 matching bases. Germline CDR1 reads SGHTA; CDR2 reads FQGNSA. The CDR3 has 16 amino acids. The V gene lost 5 bases and the J gene lost 6 bases, with 22 bases spanning the gap. As DNA, the CDR3 is TGTGCCAGCAGCCCCTTGGGAGGGGGGCAGGCGAAGACCCAGTACTTC. Translating it yields CASSPLGGGQAKTQYF.

This chain links TRBV7-2 with TRBJ1-2; tentatively, D is TRBD1 (6 bases). Trimming removed 5 bases at V and 2 bases at J, with 12 bases between. Germline V gene data show CDR1 as SGHTA and CDR2 as FQGNSA. CDR3 length: 14 residues. The CDR3 region is CASSRGTRNYGYTF. The CDR3 DNA sequence: TGTGCCAGCAGCCGCGGGACAAGGAACTATGGCTACACCTTC.

This clonotype was detected ten times or more. The chain recombines TRBV6-2 or TRBV6-3 with TRBJ2-5; D not resolved. With 2 bases removed from V and 7 bases from J, the gap between germline ends came to 11 bases. The CDR3 sequence is 13 residues long. Germline V lookup: CDR1 MNHEY, CDR2 SVGEGT. As DNA, the CDR3 is TGTGCCAGCAGTTACACGGCTTTAACGACCCAGTACTTC. Protein sequence: CASSYTALTTQYF.

This chain links TRBV27 with TRBJ1-1; no clear D gene. Trimming shortened V by 5 bases and J by 0 bases, and 13 bases separated the two germline ends. The CDR3 contains 15 residues. The germline V gene has CDR1 MNHEY and CDR2 SMNVEV (reference sequence). The CDR3 coding sequence is TGTGCCAGCAGTCTTTCCGACACCGTGAACACTGAAGCTTTCTTT. The encoded protein is CASSLSDTVNTEAFF.

This clonotype occurred many times. This chain connects TRBV28 to TRBJ2-7; 9 bases agree with TRBD2. V shed 4 bases, J shed 3 bases, and the junction held 4 bases outside the gene matches. The CDR3 totals 14 residues. In germline, CDR1 is MDHEN, CDR2 SYDVKM. The CDR3 sequence is CASSSATSGYEQYF. The CDR3 DNA reads as TGTGCCAGCAGTTCCGCGACTAGCGGCTACGAGCAGTACTTC.

This clonotype has a count of ten or more. The genes are TRBV20-1 and TRBJ2-7; 10 bases are shared with TRBD1. With V trimmed by 6 bases and J by 9 bases, 14 bases remained unmatched. The CDR3 is 14 residues long. Germline CDR1 reads DFQATT; CDR2 reads SNEGSKA (reference sequence). The CDR3 loop is CSAPSGTGDIGQYF. CDR3 nucleotides: TGCAGTGCGCCTTCCGGGACAGGGGATATAGGGCAGTACTTC.

There are many counts of this clonotype. The V call is TRBV9, the J call TRBJ2-5, with 8 bases lining up with TRBD2. The length of the CDR3 is 17 residues. The junction had 11 bases not matched to a gene; V was cut back by 2 bases and J by 2 bases. Germline CDR1 and CDR2: SGDLS and YYNGEE. CDR3 nucleotides: TGTGCCAGCAGCGTGGAGCCCGGGGGGGGCTGGCAAGAGACCCAGTACTTC. As protein: CASSVEPGGGWQETQYF.

This clonotype was seen at least ten times. This chain uses TRBV12-3 or TRBV12-4 with TRBJ2-3, with D unresolved. The CDR3 consists of 13 residues. Trimming pared 8 bases from V and 0 bases from J, leaving 9 bases between. The CDR3: CASVGLSTDTQYF. CDR3 nucleotides: TGTGCCAGCGTCGGGCTAAGCACAGATACGCAGTATTTT.

This clonotype came up many times. This chain links TRBV12-3 or TRBV12-4 with TRBJ2-7; D perhaps matches TRBD2 (6 bases). With 6 bases removed from V and 3 bases from J, the gap between germline ends came to 9 bases. This CDR3 region has 12 residues. The CDR3: CASRDGGYEQYF. The CDR3 coding sequence is TGTGCCAGCAGGGACGGGGGCTACGAGCAGTACTTC.

The genes are TRBV12-3 or TRBV12-4 and TRBJ2-2; D gene unclear. Deletions cut 3 bases from V and 4 bases from J, with 15 bases between. CDR3 length: 16 amino acids. In DNA form, the CDR3 reads TGTGCCAGCAGTTTCCGCGGCACTCTCGGCACCGGGGAGCTGTTTTTT. Translating it yields CASSFRGTLGTGELFF.

This clonotype was observed at least ten times. This chain connects TRBV20-1 to TRBJ1-2; tentatively, D is TRBD1 (6 bases). V was trimmed by 1 base and J by 0 bases, leaving 15 bases between them. The CDR3 consists of 16 residues. Germline V gives CDR1 DFQATT, CDR2 SNEGSKA (reference sequence). CDR3 region: CSARVDRSQANYGYTF. CDR3 DNA: TGCAGTGCTAGAGTCGACAGGTCCCAAGCTAACTATGGCTACACCTTC.

This CDR3 is CASRGGQVTEAFF. The CDR3 DNA is TGTGCCAGCAGAGGGGGCCAGGTCACTGAAGCTTTCTTT. The chain links TRBV6-1 to TRBJ1-1; 7 bases line up with TRBD1. Germline CDR1 MNHNS, CDR2 SASEGT. This CDR3 contains 13 residues. The J segment lost 4 bases and the V segment lost 6 bases, leaving 5 bases of the junction unmatched.

There are many counts of this clonotype. The gene calls are TRBV27 and TRBJ1-2; D may be TRBD1 (5 bases). This CDR3 is built from 15 residues. The V gene lost 5 bases and the J gene lost 10 bases, with 23 bases spanning the gap. Germline V gene lookup returns CDR1 MNHEY and CDR2 SMNVEV (reference sequence). This CDR3 is CASSEILGPPPTYTF. In DNA form, the CDR3 reads TGTGCCAGCAGTGAGATATTGGGACCGCCGCCGACCTACACCTTC.

This chain joins TRBV12-3 or TRBV12-4 and TRBJ1-1; TRBD1 is a possible D gene (5 bases). The CDR3 contains 15 residues. V lost 4 bases and J lost 0, with 12 bases in between. CDR3 DNA sequence: TGTGCCAGCAGTTCCCACAGGAATCTGAACACTGAAGCTTTCTTT. It translates to CASSSHRNLNTEAFF.

V usage is TRBV12-3 or TRBV12-4 and J usage is TRBJ1-2; D not resolved. Trimming took 3 bases from V and 3 from J, leaving 26 bases between them. This CDR3 is 19 amino acids long. Written as DNA, the CDR3 is TGTGCCAGCAGTTTGACGATAAAAGGGTTTGGGAGCCCAGACTATGGCTACACCTTC. Translating it yields CASSLTIKGFGSPDYGYTF.

This clonotype was recorded many times. CDR3 nucleotide sequence: TGTGCCAGCGGGGCGTCGACAGTAAAGGAAGCTTTCTTT. Translation: CASGASTVKEAFF. This chain links TRBV11-2 with TRBJ1-1; tentative D call: TRBD1 (5 bases). Trimming took off 8 bases at V and 8 bases at J, with 18 bases between the two ends. The CDR3 is made up of 13 amino acids. Germline assignment: CDR1 SGHAT and CDR2 FQNNGV.

The chain joins TRBV2 to TRBJ1-5; D is possibly TRBD1 (5 bases). The CDR3 contains 13 residues. The V and J ends lost 7 bases and 5 bases respectively, with 12 bases between them. Germline values: CDR1 SNHLY, CDR2 FYNNEI. CDR3 protein: CASTPGPYQPQHF. CDR3 nucleotides: TGTGCCAGCACCCCGGGGCCCTATCAGCCCCAGCATTTT.

This clonotype was seen repeatedly, ten times or more. The rearrangement joins TRBV7-2 to TRBJ2-5, with 9 nucleotides matching TRBD2. The CDR3 has 17 residues. From germline, CDR1 is SGHTA and CDR2 FQGNSA. The junction had 11 bases not matched to a gene; V was cut back by 1 base and J by 5 bases. In nucleotides, the CDR3 is TGTGCCAGCAGCTTAGTTCATTTTAGCGGGAGTAGTGAGACCCAGTACTTC. This codes for CASSLVHFSGSSETQYF.

This clonotype was seen only once. The chain has TRBV6-5 and TRBJ2-7, with D perhaps TRBD1 or TRBD2 (5 bases each). Trimming cost V 3 bases and J 1 base, with 19 bases left between them. This CDR3 comprises 17 residues. Germline CDR1 is MNHEY and CDR2 is SVGAGI. Here the CDR3 DNA reads TGTGCCAGCAGTTATGGGCCGTTCTGGGGACGGTCCTACGAGCAGTACTTC. Amino acids: CASSYGPFWGRSYEQYF.

This rearrangement joins TRBV12-3 or TRBV12-4 to TRBJ2-2, with TRBD1 matching over 7 bases. This CDR3 is built from 16 residues. Trimming cost V 5 bases and J 4 bases; bases outside gene matches: 10. CDR3 DNA: TGTGCCAGCAGTACAGGGGCGCTTCGGGCCACCGGGGAGCTGTTTTTT. This translates into CASSTGALRATGELFF.

This clonotype was picked up many times. The J gene is TRBJ2-5, the V gene TRBV25-1; 9 positions match TRBD2. V shed 1 base and J 2 bases; nucleotides not matched to a gene: 2. The CDR3 length is 15 residues. From germline, CDR1 is MGHDK and CDR2 SYGVNS. The CDR3 region is CASSEWTSVQETQYF. DNA of the CDR3: TGTGCCAGCAGTGAATGGACTAGCGTACAAGAGACCCAGTACTTC.

The sample holds many counts of this clonotype. The J gene is TRBJ2-7, the V gene TRBV6-5; D is unclear. Germline CDR1 MNHEY, CDR2 SVGAGI. V was trimmed by 2 bases and J by 7 bases, leaving 12 bases between them. The CDR3 has 13 amino acids. CDR3 sequence reads: CASSYPPSREQYF. The CDR3 region has the DNA TGTGCCAGCAGTTACCCGCCAAGCCGGGAGCAGTACTTC.

The gene calls are TRBV7-2 and TRBJ2-7, with D possibly matching TRBD2 (6 bases). The length of the CDR3 is 14 residues. Germline V gene sequence: CDR1 SGHTA, CDR2 FQGNSA. V was cut by 5 bases and J by 5 bases, with 16 bases left in between. In nucleotides, the CDR3 is TGTGCCAGCAGCACGACCGCAGGGAGGCACGAGCAGTACTTC. Its translation: CASSTTAGRHEQYF.

The J gene is TRBJ1-3, the V gene TRBV7-9, with unresolved D. With 0 bases removed from V and 0 bases from J, the gap between germline ends came to 6 bases. This CDR3 is built from 15 residues. Germline V gene lookup returns CDR1 SEHNR and CDR2 FQNEAQ (reference sequence). Here the CDR3 DNA reads TGTGCCAGCAGCTTAGCAGCGAGCTCTGGAAACACCATATATTTT. It specifies CASSLAASSGNTIYF.

This clonotype has a count of ten or more. The chain is built from TRBV6-1 and TRBJ2-5, with 7 nucleotides matching TRBD1. Trimming took 3 bases from V and 5 from J; bases not matched to a gene: 6. The germline CDR1 and CDR2 sequences are MNHNS and SASEGT. This CDR3 spans 14 amino acids. The CDR3 region is CASSDPQGRETQYF. In DNA form, the CDR3 reads TGTGCCAGCAGTGACCCACAGGGGCGGGAGACCCAGTACTTC.

This rearrangement joins TRBV20-1 to TRBJ2-7; 10 nucleotides line up with TRBD1. The CDR3 extends over 11 amino acids. The V gene end was trimmed by 5 bases and the J gene end by 6 bases; junction bases not matched to a gene: 1. Germline V gene data show CDR1 as DFQATT and CDR2 as SNEGSKA (reference sequence). The CDR3 DNA is TGCAGTGCTCGGACAGGGGGCGAGCAGTACTTC. Its protein is CSARTGGEQYF.

The V call is TRBV28, the J call TRBJ1-5, with a tentative D call TRBD1 (5 bases). The germline V gene has CDR1 MDHEN and CDR2 SYDVKM. Trimming removed 6 bases at V and 3 bases at J, with 9 bases between. The CDR3 has 13 amino acids. The DNA for the CDR3 is TGTGCCAGCAGCTGGGACTTCAATCAGCCCCAGCATTTT. Its translation is CASSWDFNQPQHF.

There are many counts of this clonotype. The genes are TRBV12-3 or TRBV12-4 and TRBJ1-2; no clear D gene. The CDR3 has 13 amino acids. Trimming took 2 bases from V and 3 from J, leaving 7 bases between them. The CDR3 spells CASSLPFYYGYTF. The CDR3 DNA reads TGTGCCAGCAGTTTACCATTTTACTATGGCTACACCTTC.

The gene calls are TRBV12-3 or TRBV12-4 and TRBJ1-2, with D possibly TRBD1 on 6 matching bases. Trimming left V 10 bases short and J 4 bases short, with 13 bases between. The CDR3 runs to 12 residues. As DNA, the CDR3 is TGTGCCACCCGAGACAGGCCCTATGGCTACACCTTC. Protein product: CATRDRPYGYTF.

This clonotype has only a few counts. The chain uses TRBV29-1 and TRBJ1-2; unclear D gene. The CDR3 spans 12 residues. The V end was cut by 0 bases, the J end by 5 bases, with 7 bases between. In germline, CDR1 is SQVTM, CDR2 ANQGSEA. The CDR3 coding sequence is TGCAGCGTTGAAGACAACAATTATGGCTACACCTTC. It encodes CSVEDNNYGYTF.